This entry lists 7 T cell receptor beta chains sequenced from one sample in a study of T cell changes during pregnancy in multiple sclerosis. Only in-frame clones appear in the TCRdb table, and some are missing; sequencing was by immunoSEQ multiplex PCR. Of some 100,000 clones in the sample, around 92% were seen once. The sequencing used peripheral blood, collected in the second trimester of pregnancy. The source is a female donor with multiple sclerosis, enrolled in a pregnancy study.

The gene calls are TRBV7-9 and TRBJ1-2; no reliable D call. V was trimmed by 1 base and J by 4 bases, leaving 4 bases between them. This CDR3 spans 12 amino acids. Per the germline V gene, CDR1 is SEHNR and CDR2 is FQNEAQ (reference sequence). CDR3 nucleotides: TGTGCCAGCAGCTTAGGCAGCTATGGCTACACCTTC. The encoded protein is CASSLGSYGYTF.

The chain recombines TRBV28 with TRBJ1-1; D call uncertain. From germline, CDR1 is MDHEN and CDR2 SYDVKM. The CDR3 runs 15 residues. The V end was cut by 6 bases, the J end by 0 bases, with 14 bases between. The CDR3 spells CASSLPQSLNTEAFF. In DNA form, the CDR3 reads TGTGCCAGCAGCTTGCCACAGAGCTTGAACACTGAAGCTTTCTTT.

The V and J genes are TRBV5-1 and TRBJ1-1; D remains ambiguous. The CDR3 runs to 14 residues. The germline V gene has CDR1 SGHRS and CDR2 YFSETQ. V was clipped by 6 bases and J by 0 bases, with 12 bases between them. DNA for the CDR3: TGCGCCAGCAAGGACCCCGGGATGAACACTGAAGCTTTCTTT. Amino acid sequence: CASKDPGMNTEAFF.

V usage is TRBV18 and J usage is TRBJ1-5; TRBD1 is a possible D gene (5 bases). Germline assignment: CDR1 KGHSH and CDR2 LQKENI. The CDR3 is made up of 16 amino acids. Trimming removed 4 bases at V and 3 bases at J, with 16 bases between. CDR3 region: CASSLRGGSTNQPQHF. The CDR3 DNA follows: TGTGCCAGCTCACTCCGGGGGGGTTCTACCAATCAGCCCCAGCATTTT.

This clone was detected once. The chain is built from TRBV18 and TRBJ2-3; possible D gene TRBD1, 6 bases. In germline, CDR1 is KGHSH, CDR2 LQKENI. The V end lost 2 bases, the J end lost 1 base, and 10 bases lay between the germline ends. The CDR3 spans 15 residues. CDR3 DNA sequence: TGTGCCAGCTCACCAGAGGACAGACGCACAGATACGCAGTATTTT. This sequence encodes CASSPEDRRTDTQYF. Looking up the rest from reference TRBV18 and TRBJ2-3 gives the full variable domain: NAGVMQNPRHLVRRRGQEARLRCSPMKGHSHVYWYRQLPEEGLKFMVYLQKENIIDESGMPKERFSAEFPKEGPSILRIQQVVRGDSAAYFCASSPEDRRTDTQYFGPGTRLTVL.

The count of this clone is one. J is TRBJ1-2 and V is TRBV7-2; D is unclear. The CDR3 loop spans 17 amino acids. Germline V gives CDR1 SGHTA, CDR2 FQGNSA. V gave up 1 base and J gave up 6 bases, with 21 bases separating them. The chain's CDR3 is CASSLGGQRRAENGYTF. The CDR3 bases are TGTGCCAGCAGCTTAGGAGGTCAGCGGAGGGCGGAGAATGGCTACACCTTC.

The V gene is TRBV7-2, the J gene TRBJ1-2; tentatively, D is TRBD1 (6 bases). The CDR3 length is 13 residues. Germline V gene sequence: CDR1 SGHTA, CDR2 FQGNSA. V was trimmed by 3 bases and J by 7 bases, leaving 12 bases between them. The CDR3 here is CASSLGAGVGYTF. CDR3 nucleotide sequence: TGTGCCAGCAGCTTGGGGGCAGGGGTTGGCTACACCTTC.